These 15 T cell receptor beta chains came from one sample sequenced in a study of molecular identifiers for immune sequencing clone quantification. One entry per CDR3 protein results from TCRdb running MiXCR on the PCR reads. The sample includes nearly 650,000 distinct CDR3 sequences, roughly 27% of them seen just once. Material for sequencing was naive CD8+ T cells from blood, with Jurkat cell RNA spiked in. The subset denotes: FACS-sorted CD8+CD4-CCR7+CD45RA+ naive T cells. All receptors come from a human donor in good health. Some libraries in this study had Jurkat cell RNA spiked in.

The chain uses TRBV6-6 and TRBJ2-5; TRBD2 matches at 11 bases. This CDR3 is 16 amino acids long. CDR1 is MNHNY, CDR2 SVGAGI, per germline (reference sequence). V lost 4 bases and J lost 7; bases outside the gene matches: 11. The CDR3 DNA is TGTGCCAGCAGTTTTCAACTAGCGGGAGAAAAGGGGACCCAGTACTTC. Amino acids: CASSFQLAGEKGTQYF.

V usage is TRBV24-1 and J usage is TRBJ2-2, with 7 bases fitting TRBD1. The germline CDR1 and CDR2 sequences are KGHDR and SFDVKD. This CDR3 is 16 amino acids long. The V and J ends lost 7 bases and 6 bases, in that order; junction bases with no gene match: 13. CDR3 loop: CATSPTGTETPGELFF. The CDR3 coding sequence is TGTGCCACCAGCCCCACCGGGACAGAGACCCCCGGGGAGCTGTTTTTT.

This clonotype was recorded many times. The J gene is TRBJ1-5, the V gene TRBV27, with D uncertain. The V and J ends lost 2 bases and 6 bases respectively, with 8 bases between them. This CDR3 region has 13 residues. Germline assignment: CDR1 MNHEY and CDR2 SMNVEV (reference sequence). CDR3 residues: CASSLRFSQPQHF. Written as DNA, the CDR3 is TGTGCCAGCAGTTTACGGTTTTCTCAGCCCCAGCATTTT.

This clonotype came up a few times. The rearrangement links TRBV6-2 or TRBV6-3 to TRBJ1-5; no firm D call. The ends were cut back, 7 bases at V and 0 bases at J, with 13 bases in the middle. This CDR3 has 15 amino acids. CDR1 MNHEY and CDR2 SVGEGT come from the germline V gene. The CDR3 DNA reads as TGTGCCAGCACCTCTACACTGTATAGCAATCAGCCCCAGCATTTT. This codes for CASTSTLYSNQPQHF.

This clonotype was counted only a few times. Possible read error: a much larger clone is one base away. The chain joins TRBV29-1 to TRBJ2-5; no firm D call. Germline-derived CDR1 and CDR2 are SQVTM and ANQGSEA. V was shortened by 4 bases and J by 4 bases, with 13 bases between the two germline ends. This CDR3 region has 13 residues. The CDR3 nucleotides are TGCAGCGTTGTCGCAGAGTACCGAGAGACCCAGTACTTC. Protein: CSVVAEYRETQYF.

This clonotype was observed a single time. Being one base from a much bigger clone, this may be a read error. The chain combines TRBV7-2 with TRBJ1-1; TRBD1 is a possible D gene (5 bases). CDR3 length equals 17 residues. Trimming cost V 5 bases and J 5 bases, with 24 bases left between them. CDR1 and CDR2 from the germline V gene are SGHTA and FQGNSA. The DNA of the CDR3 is TGTGCCAGCAGCCCACAAGCAGGGAGTTTTACGGATACTGAAGCTTTCTTT. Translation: CASSPQAGSFTDTEAFF.

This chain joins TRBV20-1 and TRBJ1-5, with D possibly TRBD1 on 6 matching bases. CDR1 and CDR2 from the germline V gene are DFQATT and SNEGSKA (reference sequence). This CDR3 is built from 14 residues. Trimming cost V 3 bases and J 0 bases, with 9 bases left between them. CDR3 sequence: CSASRDTSNQPQHF. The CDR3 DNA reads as TGCAGTGCTAGCCGGGACACTAGCAATCAGCCCCAGCATTTT.

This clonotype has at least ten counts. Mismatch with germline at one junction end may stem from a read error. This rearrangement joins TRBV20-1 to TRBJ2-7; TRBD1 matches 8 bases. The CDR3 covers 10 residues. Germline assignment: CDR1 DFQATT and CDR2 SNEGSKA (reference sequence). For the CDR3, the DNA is TGCAGTGCTTCGGCAGGGACAGGAGTTTTC. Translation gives CSASAGTGVF.

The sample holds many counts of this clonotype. CDR3 bases: TGTGCCAGCAGTCTAGCGGGGGGCCTTAGCACAGATACGCAGTATTTT. Translated: CASSLAGGLSTDTQYF. V and J are TRBV27 and TRBJ2-3, with 11 positions matching TRBD2. This CDR3 comprises 16 residues. Germline CDR1 is MNHEY and CDR2 is SMNVEV (reference sequence). V shed 5 bases, J shed 0 bases, and the junction held 4 bases outside the gene matches.

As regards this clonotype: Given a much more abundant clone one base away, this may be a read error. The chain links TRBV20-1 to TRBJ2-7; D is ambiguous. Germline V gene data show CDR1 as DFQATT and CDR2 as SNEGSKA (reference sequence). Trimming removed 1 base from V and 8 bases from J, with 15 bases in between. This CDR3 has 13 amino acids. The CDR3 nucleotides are TGCAGTGCTAGAGGCAGGCTAGGATACAAGCAGTACTTC. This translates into CSARGRLGYKQYF.

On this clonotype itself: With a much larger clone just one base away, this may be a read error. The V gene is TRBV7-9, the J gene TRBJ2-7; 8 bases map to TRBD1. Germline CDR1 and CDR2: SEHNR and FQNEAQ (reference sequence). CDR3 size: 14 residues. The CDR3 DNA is TGTGCCAGCAGCTCGCAGGGGGCAAGGTACGAGCGGTACTTC. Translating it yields CASSSQGARYERYF.

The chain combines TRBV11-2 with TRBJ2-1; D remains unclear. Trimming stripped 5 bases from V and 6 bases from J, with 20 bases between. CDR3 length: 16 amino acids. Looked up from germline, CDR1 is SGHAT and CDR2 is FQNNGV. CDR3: CASSPSGPRYRNEQFF. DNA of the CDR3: TGTGCCAGCAGCCCCTCCGGGCCCCGCTACCGCAATGAGCAGTTCTTC. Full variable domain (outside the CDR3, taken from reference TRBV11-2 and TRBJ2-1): EAGVAQSPRYKIIEKRQSVAFWCNPISGHATLYWYQQILGQGPKLLIQFQNNGVVDDSQLPKDRFSAERLKGVDSTLKIQPAKLEDSAVYLCASSPSGPRYRNEQFFGPGTRLTVL.

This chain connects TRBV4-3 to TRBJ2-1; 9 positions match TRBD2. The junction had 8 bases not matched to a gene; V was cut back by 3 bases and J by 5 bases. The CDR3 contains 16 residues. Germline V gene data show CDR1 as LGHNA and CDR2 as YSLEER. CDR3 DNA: TGCGCCAGCAGCCAGGACCTAGCGGGATTTGACAATGAGCAGTTCTTC. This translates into CASSQDLAGFDNEQFF.

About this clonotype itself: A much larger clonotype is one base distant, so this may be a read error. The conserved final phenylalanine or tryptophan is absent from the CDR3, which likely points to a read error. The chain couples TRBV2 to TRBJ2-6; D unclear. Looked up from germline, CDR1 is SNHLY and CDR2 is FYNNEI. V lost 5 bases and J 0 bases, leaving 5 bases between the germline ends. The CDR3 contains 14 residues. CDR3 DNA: TGTGCCAGCAGTCGTAGCTCTGGGGCCAACGTCCTGACTGTC. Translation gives CASSRSSGANVLTV.

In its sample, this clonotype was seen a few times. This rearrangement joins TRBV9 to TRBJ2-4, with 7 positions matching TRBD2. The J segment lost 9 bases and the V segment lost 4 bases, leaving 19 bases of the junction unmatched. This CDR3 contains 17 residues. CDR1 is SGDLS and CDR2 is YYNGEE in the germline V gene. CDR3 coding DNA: TGTGCCAGCAGCCCCTACGGGGAGGGCACGGGTTTAGGCATTCAGTACTTC. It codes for CASSPYGEGTGLGIQYF.